This T cell receptor (beta chain) was recovered during a study of T cell changes during pregnancy in multiple sclerosis. The CDR3 is made up of 15 amino acids. V lost 2 bases to trimming and J lost 4 bases, with 10 bases between them. The germline CDR1 and CDR2 sequences are SGDLS and YYNGEE. The method was immunoSEQ multiplex PCR; TCRdb's version includes in-frame clones alone and lacks a portion of them. The data hold tens of thousands of clones, with about 91% observed a single time. The chain uses TRBV9 and TRBJ2-6, with D possibly matching TRBD1 (6 bases). Sequenced material: peripheral blood, taken before pregnancy. This clonotype was sampled from a female donor with multiple sclerosis, enrolled in a pregnancy study. CDR3 DNA: TGTGCCAGCAGCGTTACAGGGCGAGGGGCCAACGTCCTGACTTTC. Protein product: CASSVTGRGANVLTF.